One sample yielded the 32 T cell receptor beta chains listed below, sequenced in a study of cytomegalovirus exposure and HLA in healthy donors. The PCR employed 60 Vbeta primers together with 13 Jbeta primers. Measured with immunoSEQ multiplex PCR; TCRdb has only the in-frame clones, and not every one. The sample consists of about 160,000 clones, 75% to 90% of them appearing once. The sequenced sample consisted of PBMCs. These receptor sequences come from a woman between 18 and 29 years old in good health and CMV-seronegative.

The chain combines TRBV19 with TRBJ1-4; 7 nucleotides align to TRBD1. The trim removed 3 bases at V and 15 bases at J, leaving 10 bases unmatched. Germline lookup yields CDR1 LNHDA and CDR2 SQIVND (reference sequence). The CDR3 runs to 13 residues. In nucleotides, the CDR3 is TGTGCCAGTAGTATGGCCCTTTGGGACAGAATGTTTTTT. Protein sequence: CASSMALWDRMFF.

J is TRBJ2-3 and V is TRBV5-1, with TRBD1 matching 9 bases. This CDR3 has 15 amino acids. Germline CDR1 and CDR2: SGHRS and YFSETQ. The V gene end was trimmed by 2 bases and the J gene end by 2 bases; junction bases not matched to a gene: 3. The CDR3 nucleotides are TGCGCCAGCAGCTTCGGGACAGGGCTCACAGATACGCAGTATTTT. Translation gives CASSFGTGLTDTQYF.

V is TRBV9 and J is TRBJ1-5; TRBD1 aligns across 7 bases. Trimming took 1 base from V and 6 from J; bases not matched to a gene: 7. Germline V gene lookup returns CDR1 SGDLS and CDR2 YYNGEE. This CDR3 comprises 15 residues. CDR3 sequence: CASSVTGASGQPQHF. DNA of the CDR3: TGTGCCAGCAGCGTAACAGGGGCATCGGGTCAGCCCCAGCATTTT.

The chain employs TRBV5-1 and TRBJ1-6; D is possibly TRBD1 (6 bases). The V end lost 4 bases, the J end lost 11 bases, and 16 bases lay between the germline ends. This CDR3 has 14 amino acids. The germline gives CDR1 SGHRS, CDR2 YFSETQ. DNA for the CDR3: TGCGCCAGCAGCCTAGGGACAATGGGTCCACCCCTCCACTTT. The encoded protein is CASSLGTMGPPLHF.

This clone was seen only once. This chain links TRBV28 with TRBJ2-7; TRBD2 is a possible D gene (6 bases). The CDR3 has 15 residues. Deletions cut 6 bases from V and 5 bases from J, with 20 bases between. The germline V gene encodes CDR1 MDHEN and CDR2 SYDVKM. Here the CDR3 DNA reads TGTGCCAGCAGCTCAGGGTCCAGCCGGGGGAACGAGCAGTACTTC. It is translated as CASSSGSSRGNEQYF.

DNA of the CDR3: TGCGCCAGCACCGCATCCCTAGGGGGAAGGGGTACTGAAGCTTTCTTT. Its protein is CASTASLGGRGTEAFF. The chain carries TRBV4-1 and TRBJ1-1; D may be TRBD1 (6 bases). This CDR3 contains 16 residues. Trimming stripped 7 bases from V and 5 bases from J, with 23 bases between. Germline V gene data show CDR1 as MGHRA and CDR2 as YSYEKL.

The J gene is TRBJ1-1, the V gene TRBV4-1, with D possibly being TRBD1 (5 bases). Trimming left V 0 bases short and J 5 bases short, with 7 bases between. Germline V CDR1 and CDR2: MGHRA, YSYEKL. CDR3 size: 13 residues. The chain's CDR3 is CASSQDAGTEAFF. The CDR3 DNA reads TGCGCCAGCAGCCAAGACGCAGGGACTGAAGCTTTCTTT.

The gene calls are TRBV7-9 and TRBJ2-1, with no clear D. The germline CDR1 and CDR2 sequences are SEHNR and FQNEAQ (reference sequence). The V and J ends lost 1 base and 4 bases respectively, with 5 bases between them. CDR3 length: 13 amino acids. The CDR3 coding sequence is TGTGCCAGCAGCTTAGATAAATACAATGAGCAGTTCTTC. This codes for CASSLDKYNEQFF.

The chain couples TRBV11-2 to TRBJ2-5; D call uncertain. V lost 0 bases to trimming and J lost 5 bases, with 4 bases between them. This CDR3 region has 12 residues. Germline V gene lookup returns CDR1 SGHAT and CDR2 FQNNGV. The CDR3 nucleotides read TGTGCCAGCAGCTTAGATGAGGAGACCCAGTACTTC. This gives the protein CASSLDEETQYF.

This rearrangement joins TRBV7-2 to TRBJ2-5; 9 bases map to TRBD2. This CDR3 has 14 residues. Germline V gene data show CDR1 as SGHTA and CDR2 as FQGNSA. The junction had 5 bases not matched to a gene; V was cut back by 8 bases and J by 1 base. CDR3 in DNA: TGTGCCAGCCGCGGGAGGGGAGGCCAAGAGACCCAGTACTTC. It codes for CASRGRGGQETQYF.

The chain employs TRBV2 and TRBJ2-3; possibly TRBD2 for D (6 bases). Germline V gives CDR1 SNHLY, CDR2 FYNNEI. Between the trimmed V and J ends, which lost 2 bases and 2 bases, there was a span of 11 bases. The CDR3 totals 15 residues. CDR3 residues: CASSEIGGVTDTQYF. The CDR3 DNA follows: TGTGCCAGCAGTGAAATTGGCGGGGTCACAGATACGCAGTATTTT.

The chain uses TRBV5-1 and TRBJ2-1; D unresolved. The V gene's germline CDR1 is SGHRS and CDR2 YFSETQ. Trimming left V 0 bases short and J 6 bases short, with 10 bases between. The CDR3 length is 14 residues. CDR3 in amino acids: CASSLGPTSNEQFF. CDR3 sequence (DNA): TGCGCCAGCAGCTTGGGCCCCACTTCCAATGAGCAGTTCTTC.

V usage is TRBV29-1 and J usage is TRBJ2-5; 8 nucleotides match TRBD1. The end of the DNA fits TRBJ2-7 better, so the J call may be wrong. Germline V gene lookup returns CDR1 SQVTM and CDR2 ANQGSEA. The CDR3 has 13 residues. The DNA of the CDR3 is TGCAGCGTTCGGGGACAGGACTCCTACGAGCAGTACTTC. Amino acid sequence: CSVRGQDSYEQYF.

The chain couples TRBV30 to TRBJ2-3, with TRBD2 matching over 9 bases. This CDR3 has 14 amino acids. The V gene end was trimmed by 2 bases and the J gene end by 6 bases; junction bases not matched to a gene: 6. Germline V gene lookup returns CDR1 GTSNPN and CDR2 SVGIG (reference sequence). CDR3 region: CAWSYSGRADTQYF. In DNA, the CDR3 is TGTGCCTGGAGTTATAGCGGGAGAGCCGATACGCAGTATTTT.

This clone was found once. CDR3 coding DNA: TGTGCCAGCAGTTCGGACAGGGGTGGCACTGAAGCTTTCTTT. This encodes CASSSDRGGTEAFF. The rearrangement joins TRBV27 to TRBJ1-1, with 9 bases lining up with TRBD1. The germline V gene encodes CDR1 MNHEY and CDR2 SMNVEV (reference sequence). This CDR3 is 14 amino acids long. V was clipped by 4 bases and J by 4 bases; unmatched bases: 4.

The chain is built from TRBV30 and TRBJ2-3, with TRBD2 matching over 7 bases. Germline V CDR1 and CDR2: GTSNPN, SVGIG (reference sequence). The V gene end was trimmed by 0 bases and the J gene end by 1 base; junction bases not matched to a gene: 7. This CDR3 spans 16 amino acids. CDR3 residues: CAWSVLWGGGTDTQYF. DNA for the CDR3: TGTGCCTGGAGTGTACTTTGGGGAGGGGGCACAGATACGCAGTATTTT.

The chain is built from TRBV9 and TRBJ1-1; D ambiguous. The V and J ends lost 2 bases and 1 base respectively, with 6 bases between them. The length of the CDR3 is 13 residues. Germline-derived CDR1 and CDR2 are SGDLS and YYNGEE. For the CDR3, the DNA is TGTGCCAGCAGCGTCACAGCGAACACTGAAGCTTTCTTT. This codes for CASSVTANTEAFF.

The V and J genes are TRBV28 and TRBJ2-1; 9 bases match TRBD1. This CDR3 has 15 amino acids. CDR1 MDHEN and CDR2 SYDVKM come from the germline V gene. Germline trimming cut 6 bases from V and 8 bases from J; bases unmatched to any gene: 11. The DNA of the CDR3 is TGTGCCAGCAGGCGTCGGGACAGGGTTGATTATGAGCAGTTCTTC. It translates to CASRRRDRVDYEQFF.

The V call is TRBV7-2, the J call TRBJ2-1; maybe TRBD2 (5 bases). The V gene's germline CDR1 is SGHTA and CDR2 FQGNSA. The CDR3 extends over 11 amino acids. V shed 4 bases and J shed 8 bases, with 6 bases lying between them. The CDR3 loop is CASSYGDEQFF. The DNA of the CDR3 is TGTGCCAGCAGCTACGGGGATGAGCAGTTCTTC.

This clone was found once. The chain couples TRBV9 to TRBJ2-1; TRBD2 aligns across 7 bases. Unmatched junction bases numbered 9, after V lost 3 bases and J lost 6 bases. Germline values: CDR1 SGDLS, CDR2 YYNGEE. The CDR3 has 15 residues. The DNA of the CDR3 is TGTGCCAGCAGCGCGATGCTAGCGGAGGTCAATGAGCAGTTCTTC. This encodes CASSAMLAEVNEQFF.

The chain employs TRBV5-4 and TRBJ1-1; D not certain. Germline CDR1 and CDR2: SGHNT and YYREEE (reference sequence). The CDR3 totals 13 residues. Trimming removed 4 bases from V and 6 bases from J, with 13 bases in between. The CDR3 nucleotides read TGTGCCAGCAGCCTCTCGGAGGCCGCTGAAGCTTTCTTT. Translated: CASSLSEAAEAFF.

This chain links TRBV9 with TRBJ2-7; TRBD1 aligns across 8 bases. Germline V gene data show CDR1 as SGDLS and CDR2 as YYNGEE. This CDR3 is 17 amino acids long. With 0 bases clipped from V and 2 bases from J, the junction kept 10 bases outside the gene matches. The CDR3 nucleotides are TGTGCCAGCAGCGTAGGGACAGGGACGCCGGACCCCTACGAGCAGTACTTC. It codes for CASSVGTGTPDPYEQYF.

V usage is TRBV27 and J usage is TRBJ1-2, with a weak D call TRBD1 (6 bases). The CDR3 consists of 15 residues. The V and J ends lost 5 bases and 5 bases respectively, with 18 bases between them. Germline V gene sequence: CDR1 MNHEY, CDR2 SMNVEV (reference sequence). The CDR3 region has the DNA TGTGCCAGCAGTCGCAAACCGGGACAACCTTATGGCTACACCTTC. Translating gives CASSRKPGQPYGYTF.

This clone was observed once. The rearrangement links TRBV9 to TRBJ2-7, with 9 bases matching TRBD2. The V and J ends lost 0 bases and 2 bases, in that order; junction bases with no gene match: 6. This CDR3 is built from 16 residues. CDR1 is SGDLS and CDR2 is YYNGEE in the germline V gene. The CDR3 sequence: CASSVGSGGFPYEQYF. In DNA form, the CDR3 reads TGTGCCAGCAGCGTAGGCAGCGGGGGGTTCCCCTACGAGCAGTACTTC.

The chain couples TRBV7-9 to TRBJ2-5; D possibly corresponds to TRBD1 (5 bases). The CDR3 loop spans 14 amino acids. V lost 0 bases and J lost 2, with 7 bases in between. Germline-derived CDR1 and CDR2 are SEHNR and FQNEAQ (reference sequence). CDR3 sequence reads: CASSLAAGQETQYF. The CDR3 DNA reads TGTGCCAGCAGCTTAGCGGCAGGGCAAGAGACCCAGTACTTC.

V is TRBV19 and J is TRBJ2-1, with 14 nucleotides matching TRBD2. The CDR3 has 17 amino acids. CDR1 LNHDA and CDR2 SQIVND come from the germline V gene (reference sequence). Trimming at V came to 4 bases and at J to 3 bases, leaving 5 bases not matched to a gene. CDR3 in amino acids: CASSTTSGRGGYNEQFF. The CDR3 region has the DNA TGTGCCAGTAGTACGACTAGCGGGAGGGGGGGCTACAATGAGCAGTTCTTC.

The chain joins TRBV27 to TRBJ2-5; no clear D. Germline loops: CDR1 MNHEY, CDR2 SMNVEV (reference sequence). The CDR3 totals 15 residues. Trimming took off 2 bases at V and 0 bases at J, with 10 bases between the two ends. The CDR3 is CASSLSTSYQETQYF. In DNA form, the CDR3 reads TGTGCCAGCAGTTTAAGTACTTCGTACCAAGAGACCCAGTACTTC.

This clone has only one observation. The rearrangement links TRBV2 to TRBJ2-3, with TRBD1 identical over 7 bases. This CDR3 spans 13 amino acids. The germline V gene encodes CDR1 SNHLY and CDR2 FYNNEI. Trimming removed 10 bases from V and 0 bases from J; junction bases left unmatched: 4. The CDR3: CAIGTASTDTQYF. CDR3 bases: TGTGCCATTGGGACAGCGAGCACAGATACGCAGTATTTT. The whole variable domain, remainder taken from reference TRBV2 and TRBJ2-3, is EPEVTQTPSHQVTQMGQEVILRCVPISNHLYFYWYRQILGQKVEFLVSFYNNEISEKSEIFDDQFSVERPDGSNFTLKIRSTKLEDSAMYFCAIGTASTDTQYFGPGTRLTVL.

The chain has TRBV15 and TRBJ2-5; 8 bases map to TRBD1. The V and J ends lost 5 bases and 7 bases, in that order; junction bases with no gene match: 6. Germline-derived CDR1 and CDR2 are LNHNV and YYDKDF (reference sequence). The CDR3 covers 13 residues. In DNA form, the CDR3 reads TGTGCCACCAGCCTGGACAGGGCGGGGACCCAGTACTTC. Amino acid sequence: CATSLDRAGTQYF.

V and J are TRBV2 and TRBJ2-3, with 8 bases fitting TRBD2. The CDR3 extends over 15 amino acids. With 6 bases clipped from V and 2 bases from J, the junction kept 7 bases outside the gene matches. In germline, CDR1 is SNHLY, CDR2 FYNNEI. The CDR3 region has the DNA TGTGCCAGCAGACCTAGCGGGCAATTCACAGATACGCAGTATTTT. Translation: CASRPSGQFTDTQYF.

The chain employs TRBV27 and TRBJ2-3; D possibly corresponds to TRBD1 (5 bases). Germline V lookup: CDR1 MNHEY, CDR2 SMNVEV (reference sequence). CDR3 size: 12 residues. V shed 2 bases and J shed 5 bases, with 5 bases lying between them. The CDR3 sequence: CASSLRGDTQYF. Written as DNA, the CDR3 is TGTGCCAGCAGTTTAAGGGGAGATACGCAGTATTTT.

The chain employs TRBV5-4 and TRBJ1-4; tentatively, D is TRBD1 (5 bases). Trimming removed 0 bases at V and 12 bases at J, with 21 bases between. The CDR3 runs 16 residues. The germline V gene encodes CDR1 SGHNT and CDR2 YYREEE (reference sequence). As DNA, the CDR3 is TGTGCCAGCAGCTTGGGGGGCGCAGCCCTGGTAGGACAACTGTTTTTT. Protein sequence: CASSLGGAALVGQLFF. The variable domain in full, with the rest retrieved from reference TRBV5-4 and TRBJ1-4, is ETGVTQSPTHLIKTRGQQVTLRCSSQSGHNTVSWYQQALGQGPQFIFQYYREEENGRGNFPPRFSGLQFPNYSSELNVNALELDDSALYLCASSLGGAALVGQLFFGSGTQLSVL.